This TCR beta chain was captured in a study of control samples from healthy donors and cancer patients. V lost 5 bases and J lost 4, with 14 bases in between. Germline CDR1 reads SEHNR; CDR2 reads FQNEAQ (reference sequence). The CDR3 loop spans 14 amino acids. Clones were sequenced by immunoSEQ multiplex PCR, and TCRdb holds only the in-frame ones, with some missing. Of some 99,000 clones in the sample, 85% to 90% were seen once. Source material: blood. The rearrangement uses TRBV7-9 and TRBJ1-2; D is possibly TRBD1 (5 bases). This receptor was taken from a woman aged 50 to 60 in good health. The CDR3 DNA follows: TGTGCCAGCAGCCCCACCCAGGGCTTCTATGGCTACACCTTC. Amino acid sequence: CASSPTQGFYGYTF. Drawing the rest from reference TRBV7-9 and TRBJ1-2, the complete variable domain is DTGVSQNPRHKITKRGQNVTFRCDPISEHNRLYWYRQTLGQGPEFLTYFQNEAQLEKSRLLSDRFSAERPKGSFSTLEIQRTEQGDSAMYLCASSPTQGFYGYTFGSGTRLTVV.